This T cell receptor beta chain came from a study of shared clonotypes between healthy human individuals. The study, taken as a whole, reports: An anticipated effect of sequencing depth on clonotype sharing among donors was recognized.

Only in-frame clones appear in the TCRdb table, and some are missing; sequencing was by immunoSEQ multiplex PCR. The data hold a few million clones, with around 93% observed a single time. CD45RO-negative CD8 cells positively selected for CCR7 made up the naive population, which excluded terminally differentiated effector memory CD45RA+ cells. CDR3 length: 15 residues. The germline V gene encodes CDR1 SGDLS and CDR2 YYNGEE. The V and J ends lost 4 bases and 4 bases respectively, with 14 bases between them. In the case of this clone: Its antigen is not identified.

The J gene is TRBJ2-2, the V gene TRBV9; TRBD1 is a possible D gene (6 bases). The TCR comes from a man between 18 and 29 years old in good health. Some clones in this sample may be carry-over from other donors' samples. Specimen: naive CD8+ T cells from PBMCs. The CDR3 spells CASSNRDTVTGELFF. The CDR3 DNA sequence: TGTGCCAGCAGCAATCGGGACACGGTCACCGGGGAGCTGTTTTTT. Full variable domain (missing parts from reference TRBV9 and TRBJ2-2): DSGVTQTPKHLITATGQRVTLRCSPRSGDLSVYWYQQSLDQGLQFLIQYYNGEERAKGNILERFSAQQFPDLHSELNLSSLELGDSALYFCASSNRDTVTGELFFGEGSRLTVL.